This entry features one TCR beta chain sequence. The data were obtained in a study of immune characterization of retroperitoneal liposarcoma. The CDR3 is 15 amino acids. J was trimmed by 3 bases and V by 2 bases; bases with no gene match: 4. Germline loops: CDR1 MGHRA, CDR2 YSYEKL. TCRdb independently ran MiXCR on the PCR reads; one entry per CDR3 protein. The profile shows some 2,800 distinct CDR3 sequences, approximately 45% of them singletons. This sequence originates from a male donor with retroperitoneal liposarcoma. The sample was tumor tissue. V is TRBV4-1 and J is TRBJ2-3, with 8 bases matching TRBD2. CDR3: CASSQILADTDTQYF. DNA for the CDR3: TGCGCCAGCAGCCAAATACTAGCGGATACAGATACGCAGTATTTT.